The 21 T cell receptor beta chains reported below all come from one sample, sequenced in a study of T-cell memory formation after mild COVID-19. TCRdb re-analysed the 5' RACE reads in MiXCR, keeping a single row per CDR3 protein. The profile shows approximately 150,000 distinct CDR3 sequences, about 19% of them singletons. Sequenced material: PBMCs or a T cell subset sorted from them (not recorded which). Receptor source: an adult woman who had mild COVID-19 (a few samples of this study predate the infection). Cell type and time point are not known.

The gene calls are TRBV7-6 and TRBJ2-5, with 7 nucleotides matching TRBD1. Trimming took 5 bases from V and 4 from J; bases not matched to a gene: 13. This CDR3 is built from 16 residues. Germline CDR1 SGHVS, CDR2 FNYEAQ. The CDR3 region has the DNA TGTGCCAGCAGCCAAGGGACAGACCCCAGGCGAGAGACCCAGTACTTC. It yields the protein CASSQGTDPRRETQYF.

This clonotype came up a few times. The rearrangement uses TRBV20-1 and TRBJ1-1; D call uncertain. Germline CDR1 and CDR2: DFQATT and SNEGSKA (reference sequence). V was cut by 6 bases and J by 4 bases, with 12 bases left in between. This CDR3 comprises 12 residues. Here the CDR3 DNA reads TGCAGTGCCGCCAGGATGTCCACTGAAGCTTTCTTT. Amino acids: CSAARMSTEAFF.

The gene calls are TRBV7-2 and TRBJ2-7; tentatively, D is TRBD1 (6 bases). Germline V CDR1 and CDR2: SGHTA, FQGNSA. This CDR3 comprises 16 residues. V was shortened by 6 bases and J by 3 bases, with 21 bases between the two germline ends. CDR3 loop: CASSISATGIFYEQYF. CDR3 DNA: TGTGCCAGCAGTATATCGGCGACAGGTATCTTCTACGAGCAGTACTTC.

The table lists this clonotype with a few counts. The gene calls are TRBV5-1 and TRBJ2-1; 7 nucleotides agree with TRBD2. With 3 bases clipped from V and 7 bases from J, the junction kept 7 bases outside the gene matches. CDR1 is SGHRS and CDR2 is YFSETQ in the germline V gene. CDR3 length: 14 amino acids. CDR3 in DNA: TGCGCCAGCAGCTCCCAGACTAGCTCAAATGAGCAGTTCTTC. Encoded protein: CASSSQTSSNEQFF.

This chain connects TRBV5-6 to TRBJ2-7; 8 bases are a match to TRBD1. Germline loops: CDR1 SGHDT, CDR2 YYEEEE. Trimming at V came to 5 bases and at J to 2 bases, leaving 9 bases not matched to a gene. CDR3 size: 15 residues. The CDR3 sequence: CASRPPGQETYEQYF. In DNA form, the CDR3 reads TGTGCCAGCAGACCCCCGGGACAGGAAACCTACGAGCAGTACTTC.

This clonotype turned up a few times. The J gene is TRBJ1-3, the V gene TRBV12-3 or TRBV12-4; TRBD1 aligns across 7 bases. The trim removed 5 bases at V and 15 bases at J, leaving 10 bases unmatched. The CDR3 loop spans 12 amino acids. The CDR3: CASSPSTGLAYF. The CDR3 nucleotides are TGTGCCAGCAGTCCCTCGACAGGGCTGGCATATTTT.

This clonotype was seen repeatedly, ten times or more. The CDR3 sequence: CASSSRQENEQFF. CDR3 DNA: TGTGCCAGCAGCTCCCGCCAAGAAAATGAGCAGTTCTTC. The rearrangement joins TRBV7-6 to TRBJ2-1, with no clear D. From germline, CDR1 is SGHVS and CDR2 FNYEAQ. The CDR3 contains 13 residues. Trimming removed 4 bases from V and 7 bases from J, with 11 bases in between. Complete variable domain (other parts from reference TRBV7-6 and TRBJ2-1): GAGVSQSPRYKVTKRGQDVALRCDPISGHVSLYWYRQALGQGPEFLTYFNYEAQQDKSGLPNDRFSAERPEGSISTLTIQRTEQRDSAMYRCASSSRQENEQFFGPGTRLTVL.

The V call is TRBV12-3 or TRBV12-4, the J call TRBJ1-4; D perhaps matches TRBD1 (6 bases). Between the trimmed V and J ends, which lost 5 bases and 7 bases, there was a span of 20 bases. The CDR3 consists of 16 residues. Written as DNA, the CDR3 is TGTGCCAGCAGTCCACATGGGACACCCCGAAGTGAAAAACTGTTTTTT. Translation: CASSPHGTPRSEKLFF.

This clonotype came up many times. The chain carries TRBV5-1 and TRBJ2-1; 7 bases are shared with TRBD2. Germline-derived CDR1 and CDR2 are SGHRS and YFSETQ. The length of the CDR3 is 16 residues. J gave up 6 bases and V 4 bases, and 13 bases lay outside the gene matches. CDR3 loop: CASSQYVGGSGNEQFF. CDR3 DNA: TGCGCCAGCAGCCAATACGTTGGCGGGAGTGGCAATGAGCAGTTCTTC.

This chain connects TRBV5-1 to TRBJ2-2; D is tentatively TRBD1 or TRBD2 (5 bases each). Between the trimmed V and J ends, which lost 4 bases and 5 bases, there was a span of 12 bases. CDR3 length: 14 residues. CDR1 is SGHRS, CDR2 YFSETQ, per germline. The CDR3 region has the DNA TGCGCCAGCAGCGTCGGGACCGTAACCGGGGAGCTGTTTTTT. Its protein product is CASSVGTVTGELFF.

This clonotype was found a few times. V and J are TRBV12-3 or TRBV12-4 and TRBJ1-2, with 8 bases aligning to TRBD1. With V trimmed by 3 bases and J by 7 bases, 13 bases remained unmatched. CDR3 length equals 16 residues. The CDR3 protein is CASSLGLGRGRFGYTF. The CDR3 DNA sequence: TGTGCCAGCAGTTTGGGATTGGGCAGGGGGCGCTTTGGCTACACCTTC.

The V and J genes are TRBV4-2 and TRBJ2-2, with 9 bases aligning to TRBD2. Losses at the gene ends were 0 bases for V and 2 bases for J; bases not matched to a gene: 4. The CDR3 is 17 amino acids. Germline-derived CDR1 and CDR2 are LGHNA and YNFKEQ. The CDR3 DNA reads as TGTGCCAGCAGCCAAGAATTAGCGGGAGCAAACACCGGGGAGCTGTTTTTT. This sequence encodes CASSQELAGANTGELFF.

J is TRBJ2-3 and V is TRBV7-9, with 11 positions matching TRBD2. The CDR3 spans 17 residues. Losses at the gene ends were 5 bases for V and 0 bases for J; bases not matched to a gene: 7. Germline V gene lookup returns CDR1 SEHNR and CDR2 FQNEAQ (reference sequence). In DNA form, the CDR3 reads TGTGCCAGCAGCCCGCGGGGACTAGCGGCTAGCACAGATACGCAGTATTTT. This translates into CASSPRGLAASTDTQYF.

This sequence joins TRBV11-1 and TRBJ2-2, with TRBD1 matching 8 bases. CDR1 and CDR2 (germline): SGHAT, FQDESV (reference sequence). This CDR3 is 16 amino acids long. The J segment lost 7 bases and the V segment lost 0 bases, leaving 7 bases of the junction unmatched. The CDR3 nucleotides are TGTGCCAGCAGCTTAGCGACCAGGGGGCGAGGCGGGGAGCTGTTTTTT. Protein sequence: CASSLATRGRGGELFF. The variable domain in full, completed from reference TRBV11-1 and TRBJ2-2, reads EAEVAQSPRYKITEKSQAVAFWCDPISGHATLYWYRQILGQGPELLVQFQDESVVDDSQLPKDRFSAERLKGVDSTLKIQPAELGDSAMYLCASSLATRGRGGELFFGEGSRLTVL.

This sequence joins TRBV5-1 and TRBJ2-1; 8 bases agree with TRBD1. This CDR3 is built from 16 residues. Germline V gene lookup returns CDR1 SGHRS and CDR2 YFSETQ. V lost 1 base and J lost 10; bases outside the gene matches: 13. The CDR3 nucleotides read TGCGCCAGCAGCTTGCGGCAGGGGGCTCGGTACGGGGAGCAGTTCTTC. It is translated as CASSLRQGARYGEQFF.

A few counts support this clonotype. The gene calls are TRBV7-3 and TRBJ1-3; tentative D call: TRBD1 (5 bases). V gave up 3 bases and J gave up 2 bases, with 11 bases separating them. The CDR3 has 15 amino acids. Germline CDR1 reads SGHTA; CDR2 reads FQGTGA. CDR3 DNA sequence: TGTGCCAGCAGCTTGCTCGGGACGGCTGGAAACACCATATATTTT. The encoded protein is CASSLLGTAGNTIYF. The full variable domain, in which reference TRBV7-3 and TRBJ1-3 provide the parts outside the CDR3, is GAGVSQTPSNKVTEKGKYVELRCDPISGHTALYWYRQSLGQGPEFLIYFQGTGAADDSGLPNDRFFAVRPEGSVSTLKIQRTERGDSAVYLCASSLLGTAGNTIYFGEGSWLTVV.

The table lists this clonotype with many counts. The chain recombines TRBV5-1 with TRBJ2-4; 11 bases match TRBD2. The CDR3 contains 15 residues. Losses at the gene ends were 4 bases for V and 0 bases for J; bases not matched to a gene: 0. Germline CDR1 is SGHRS and CDR2 is YFSETQ. For the CDR3, the DNA is TGCGCCAGCAGCGGACTAGCGGGAGCCAAAAACATTCAGTACTTC. Its translation is CASSGLAGAKNIQYF. The entire variable domain, with the rest obtained from reference TRBV5-1 and TRBJ2-4, is as follows: KAGVTQTPRYLIKTRGQQVTLSCSPISGHRSVSWYQQTPGQGLQFLFEYFSETQRNKGNFPGRFSGRQFSNSRSEMNVSTLELGDSALYLCASSGLAGAKNIQYFGAGTRLSVL.

This clonotype was detected a few times. The rearrangement links TRBV6-2 or TRBV6-3 to TRBJ2-1, with D maybe TRBD2 (5 bases). Germline-derived CDR1 and CDR2 are MNHEY and SVGEGT. V was pared by 0 bases and J by 7 bases, with 16 bases between. CDR3 length: 16 residues. CDR3 nucleotides: TGTGCCAGCAGTTACTCGTCCTGGGAGTTCCGGAATGAGCAGTTCTTC. Amino acids: CASSYSSWEFRNEQFF.

The CDR3 region has the DNA TGTGCCACCAGCAGAGATCGCCTTGGGGAGCTGTTTTTT. Its translation: CATSRDRLGELFF. The rearrangement links TRBV15 to TRBJ2-2; no clear D. Per the germline V gene, CDR1 is LNHNV and CDR2 is YYDKDF (reference sequence). The ends were cut back, 0 bases at V and 8 bases at J, with 7 bases in the middle. The CDR3 spans 13 residues.

CDR3 nucleotides: TGTGCCAGCAGACCCGACAGGTTTCTTTTCGGGGAGCTGTTTTTT. This codes for CASRPDRFLFGELFF. The chain employs TRBV7-9 and TRBJ2-2; maybe TRBD1 (6 bases). Germline CDR1 is SEHNR and CDR2 is FQNEAQ (reference sequence). This CDR3 region has 15 residues. Trimming took off 6 bases at V and 7 bases at J, with 18 bases between the two ends.

This clonotype has only a few counts. V is TRBV27 and J is TRBJ2-3; TRBD1 is a possible D gene (5 bases). The CDR3 has 14 residues. Germline lookup yields CDR1 MNHEY and CDR2 SMNVEV (reference sequence). V lost 0 bases and J 4 bases, leaving 8 bases between the germline ends. This CDR3 reads CASSLSQGSDTQYF. The CDR3 DNA follows: TGTGCCAGCAGTTTATCCCAGGGCTCAGATACGCAGTATTTT.